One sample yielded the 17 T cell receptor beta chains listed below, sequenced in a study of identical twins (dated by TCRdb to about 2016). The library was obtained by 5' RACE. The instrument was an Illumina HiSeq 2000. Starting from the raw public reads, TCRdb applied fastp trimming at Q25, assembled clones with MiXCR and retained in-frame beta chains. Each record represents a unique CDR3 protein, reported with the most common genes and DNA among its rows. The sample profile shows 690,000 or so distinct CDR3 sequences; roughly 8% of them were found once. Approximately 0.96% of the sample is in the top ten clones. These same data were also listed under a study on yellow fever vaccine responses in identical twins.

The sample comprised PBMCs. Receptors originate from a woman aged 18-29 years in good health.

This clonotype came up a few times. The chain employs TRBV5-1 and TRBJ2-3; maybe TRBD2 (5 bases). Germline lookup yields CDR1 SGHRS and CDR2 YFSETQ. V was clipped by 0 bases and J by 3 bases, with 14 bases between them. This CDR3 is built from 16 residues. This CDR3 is CASSLDGEFKTDTQYF. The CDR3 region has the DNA TGCGCCAGCAGCTTGGATGGGGAGTTCAAGACAGATACGCAGTATTTT.

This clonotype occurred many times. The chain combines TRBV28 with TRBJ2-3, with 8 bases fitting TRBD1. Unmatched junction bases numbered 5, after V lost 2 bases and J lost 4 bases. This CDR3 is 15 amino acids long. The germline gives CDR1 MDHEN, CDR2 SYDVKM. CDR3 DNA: TGTGCCAGCAGTTTAGGACAGGGAGCGGCAGATACGCAGTATTTT. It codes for CASSLGQGAADTQYF.

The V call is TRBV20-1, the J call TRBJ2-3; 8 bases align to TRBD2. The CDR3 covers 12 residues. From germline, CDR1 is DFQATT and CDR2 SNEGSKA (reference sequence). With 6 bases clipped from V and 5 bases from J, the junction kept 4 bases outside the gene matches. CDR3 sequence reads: CSARSGKDTQYF. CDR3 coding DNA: TGCAGTGCCCGTAGCGGGAAAGATACGCAGTATTTT.

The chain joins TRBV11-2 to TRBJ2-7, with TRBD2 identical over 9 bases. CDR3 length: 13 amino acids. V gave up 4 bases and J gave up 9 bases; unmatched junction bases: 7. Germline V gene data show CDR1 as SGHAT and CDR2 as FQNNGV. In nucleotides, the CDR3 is TGTGCCAGCAGCTCACTTAGCGGGAGAGTGCAGTACTTC. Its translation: CASSSLSGRVQYF.

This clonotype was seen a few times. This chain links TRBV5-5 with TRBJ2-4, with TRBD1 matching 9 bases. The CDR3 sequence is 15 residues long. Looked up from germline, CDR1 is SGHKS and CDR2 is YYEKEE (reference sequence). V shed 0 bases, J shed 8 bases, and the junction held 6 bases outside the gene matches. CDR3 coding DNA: TGTGCCAGCAGCTTGGAGGGACAGGGCTTCGACATTCAGTACTTC. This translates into CASSLEGQGFDIQYF.

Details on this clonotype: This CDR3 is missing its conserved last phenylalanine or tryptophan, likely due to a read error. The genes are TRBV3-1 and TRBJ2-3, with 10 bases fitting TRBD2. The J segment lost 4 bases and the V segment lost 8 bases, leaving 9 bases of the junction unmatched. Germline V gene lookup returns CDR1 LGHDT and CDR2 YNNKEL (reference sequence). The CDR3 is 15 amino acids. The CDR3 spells CASSQSGGASDTQYL. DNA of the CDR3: TGTGCCAGCTCCCAAAGCGGGGGGGCCTCAGATACGCAGTATCTT.

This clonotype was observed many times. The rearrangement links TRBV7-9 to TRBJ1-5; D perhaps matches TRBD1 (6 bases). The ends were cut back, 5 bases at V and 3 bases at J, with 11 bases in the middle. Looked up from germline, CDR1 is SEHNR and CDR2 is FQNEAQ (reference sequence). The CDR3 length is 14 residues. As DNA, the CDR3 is TGTGCCAGCAGCCTAACAGGGAACAATCAGCCCCAGCATTTT. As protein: CASSLTGNNQPQHF.

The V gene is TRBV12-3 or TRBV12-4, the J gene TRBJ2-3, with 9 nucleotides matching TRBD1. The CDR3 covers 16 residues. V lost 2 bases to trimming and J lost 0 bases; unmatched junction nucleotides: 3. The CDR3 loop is CASSLTGGPSTDTQYF. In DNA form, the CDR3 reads TGTGCCAGCAGTTTAACAGGGGGCCCCAGCACAGATACGCAGTATTTT.

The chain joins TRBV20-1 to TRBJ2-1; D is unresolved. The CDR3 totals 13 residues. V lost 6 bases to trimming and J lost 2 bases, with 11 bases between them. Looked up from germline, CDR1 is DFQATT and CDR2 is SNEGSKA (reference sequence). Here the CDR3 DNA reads TGCAGTGCCCCGGTAATCCCCTACAATGAGCAGTTCTTC. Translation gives CSAPVIPYNEQFF.

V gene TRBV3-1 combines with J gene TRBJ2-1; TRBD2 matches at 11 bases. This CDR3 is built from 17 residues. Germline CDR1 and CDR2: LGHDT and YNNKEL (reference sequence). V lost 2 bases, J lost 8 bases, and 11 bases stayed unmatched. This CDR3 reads CASSQLGASGRIDEQFF. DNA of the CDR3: TGTGCCAGCAGCCAACTGGGGGCTAGCGGGAGGATAGATGAGCAGTTCTTC.

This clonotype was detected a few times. The CDR3 loop reads CASSFVGQGVYEQYF. CDR3 in DNA: TGTGCCAGCAGTTTCGTGGGACAGGGGGTCTACGAGCAGTACTTC. The J gene is TRBJ2-7, the V gene TRBV28, with 11 nucleotides matching TRBD1. V lost 3 bases to trimming and J lost 3 bases; unmatched junction nucleotides: 4. This CDR3 is built from 15 residues. In germline, CDR1 is MDHEN, CDR2 SYDVKM.

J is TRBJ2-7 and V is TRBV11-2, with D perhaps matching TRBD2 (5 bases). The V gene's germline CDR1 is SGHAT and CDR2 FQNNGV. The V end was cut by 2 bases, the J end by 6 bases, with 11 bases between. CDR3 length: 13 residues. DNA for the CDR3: TGTGCCAGCAGCTTAAACGAGGGAGCCGAGCAGTACTTC. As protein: CASSLNEGAEQYF. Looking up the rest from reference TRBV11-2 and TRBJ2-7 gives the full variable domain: EAGVAQSPRYKIIEKRQSVAFWCNPISGHATLYWYQQILGQGPKLLIQFQNNGVVDDSQLPKDRFSAERLKGVDSTLKIQPAKLEDSAVYLCASSLNEGAEQYFGPGTRLTVT.

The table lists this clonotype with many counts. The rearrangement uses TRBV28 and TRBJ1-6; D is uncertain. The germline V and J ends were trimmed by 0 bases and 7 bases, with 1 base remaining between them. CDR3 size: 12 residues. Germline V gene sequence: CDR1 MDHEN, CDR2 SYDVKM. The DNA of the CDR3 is TGTGCCAGCAGTTTATGGAATTCACCCCTCCACTTT. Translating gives CASSLWNSPLHF.

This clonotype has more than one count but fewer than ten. In DNA form, the CDR3 reads TGTGCCAGCAGCTTAGCGGGCGGGGGAGCCAAAAACATTCAGTACTTC. Its protein is CASSLAGGGAKNIQYF. V gene TRBV7-2 combines with J gene TRBJ2-4; 7 positions agree with TRBD2. Germline CDR1 is SGHTA and CDR2 is FQGNSA. The CDR3 consists of 16 residues. V lost 0 bases to trimming and J lost 0 bases; unmatched junction nucleotides: 2.

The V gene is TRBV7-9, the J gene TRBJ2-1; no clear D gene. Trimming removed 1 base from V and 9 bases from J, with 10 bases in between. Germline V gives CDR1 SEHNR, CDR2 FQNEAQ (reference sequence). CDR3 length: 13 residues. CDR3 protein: CASSLEGPGEQFF. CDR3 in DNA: TGTGCCAGCAGCTTAGAAGGGCCCGGTGAGCAGTTCTTC. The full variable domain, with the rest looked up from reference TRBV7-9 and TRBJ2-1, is DTGVSQNPRHKITKRGQNVTFRCDPISEHNRLYWYRQTLGQGPEFLTYFQNEAQLEKSRLLSDRFSAERPKGSFSTLEIQRTEQGDSAMYLCASSLEGPGEQFFGPGTRLTVL.

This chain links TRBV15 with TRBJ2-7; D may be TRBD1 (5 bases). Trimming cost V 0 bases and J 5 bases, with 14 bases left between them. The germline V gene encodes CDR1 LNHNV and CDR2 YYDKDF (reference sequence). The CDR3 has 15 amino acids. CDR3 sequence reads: CATSRDSRVDHEQYF. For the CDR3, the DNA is TGTGCCACCAGCAGAGATAGCAGGGTGGACCACGAGCAGTACTTC.

This CDR3 is CASGGPNSNEQFF. For the CDR3, the DNA is TGTGCTAGTGGGGGGCCCAACAGCAATGAGCAGTTCTTC. The rearrangement uses TRBV12-5 and TRBJ2-1, with D maybe TRBD1 (5 bases). Trimming pared 6 bases from V and 6 bases from J, leaving 12 bases between. The CDR3 has 13 residues. Germline CDR1 and CDR2: LGHNT and FRNRAP.